The 27 T cell receptor beta chains below were found in one sample sequenced in a study of T cells in Graves' hyperthyroidism and ophthalmopathy. It was RNA transcripts that yielded the amplified TCR beta CDR3 regions. Primed by the HTBI set, a first-round RT-PCR was run on the TCR CDR3. Each CDR3 protein gets one entry after TCRdb re-called the multiplex PCR reads with MiXCR. The sample lists approximately 720,000 distinct CDR3 sequences; about 17% were seen once. Sequencing was carried out using blood. These receptors were taken from a woman aged 45 to 65 with Graves' hyperthyroidism that later progressed to Graves' ophthalmopathy.

This clonotype was seen many times. The V and J genes are TRBV3-1 and TRBJ1-2, with a tentative D call TRBD1 (5 bases). The CDR3 length is 16 residues. V was pared by 0 bases and J by 0 bases, with 11 bases between. CDR1 and CDR2 (germline): LGHDT, YNNKEL (reference sequence). This CDR3 reads CASSQDLGGANYGYTF. For the CDR3, the DNA is TGTGCCAGCAGCCAAGATCTCGGGGGAGCTAACTATGGCTACACCTTC.

This clonotype was recorded many times. The J gene is TRBJ1-2, the V gene TRBV30; perhaps TRBD1 as D (5 bases). The germline V gene encodes CDR1 GTSNPN and CDR2 SVGIG (reference sequence). This CDR3 has 14 residues. V was shortened by 1 base and J by 6 bases, with 15 bases between the two germline ends. The CDR3 reads CAWSAAGDFHGYTF. As DNA, the CDR3 is TGTGCCTGGAGTGCCGCGGGGGACTTTCATGGCTACACCTTC.

The chain couples TRBV12-3 or TRBV12-4 to TRBJ1-4; no clear D gene. The V end was cut by 3 bases, the J end by 3 bases, with 11 bases between. The CDR3 has 15 residues. The CDR3 DNA is TGTGCCAGCAGTTTTTCGGCATTCGCTAATGAAAAACTGTTTTTT. This translates into CASSFSAFANEKLFF.

In the case of this clonotype: This clone may be a read error of a much larger clone one base away. The rearrangement uses TRBV20-1 and TRBJ2-1, with D possibly TRBD2 on 5 matching bases. Germline-derived CDR1 and CDR2 are DFQATT and SNEGSKA (reference sequence). This CDR3 region has 15 residues. The CDR3 loop is CSAGDSGKANNKQFF. In DNA form, the CDR3 reads TGCAGTGCTGGAGATTCCGGGAAGGCGAACAATAAGCAGTTCTTC.

The J gene is TRBJ2-1, the V gene TRBV5-4; no firm D call. This CDR3 has 11 residues. Trimming took off 3 bases at V and 7 bases at J, with 5 bases between the two ends. Looked up from germline, CDR1 is SGHNT and CDR2 is YYREEE (reference sequence). The CDR3 here is CASSSPNEQFF. The CDR3 nucleotides read TGTGCCAGCAGCTCACCAAATGAGCAGTTCTTC.

This clonotype was detected many times. The chain combines TRBV3-1 with TRBJ2-1; TRBD1 might be the D (6 bases). CDR1 and CDR2 from the germline V gene are LGHDT and YNNKEL (reference sequence). This CDR3 comprises 17 residues. Trimming left V 2 bases short and J 0 bases short, with 14 bases between. The CDR3 bases are TGTGCCAGCAGCCAAAGGTCCGACAGGAGCTCCTACAATGAGCAGTTCTTC. It codes for CASSQRSDRSSYNEQFF.

This clonotype was recorded at least ten times. This chain joins TRBV6-1 and TRBJ1-1; 9 positions agree with TRBD1. The CDR3 contains 17 residues. Germline V lookup: CDR1 MNHNS, CDR2 SASEGT. J was trimmed by 2 bases and V by 6 bases; bases with no gene match: 13. CDR3 residues: CASRKSPGTGSNTEAFF. CDR3 nucleotides: TGTGCCAGCAGAAAATCCCCCGGGACAGGGAGCAACACTGAAGCTTTCTTT.

This sequence joins TRBV27 and TRBJ1-1; D remains unclear. Germline CDR1 and CDR2: MNHEY and SMNVEV (reference sequence). This CDR3 is 14 amino acids long. Trimming left V 4 bases short and J 1 base short, with 10 bases between. As DNA, the CDR3 is TGTGCCAGCAGTTCGGCAAGCCCGAACACTGAAGCTTTCTTT. Translated, it gives CASSSASPNTEAFF.

V and J are TRBV7-2 and TRBJ1-2; 10 bases agree with TRBD1. CDR1 and CDR2 from the germline V gene are SGHTA and FQGNSA. The CDR3 contains 15 residues. Trimming cost V 5 bases and J 1 base; bases outside gene matches: 4. Here the CDR3 reads CASSIGQGGNYGYTF. In nucleotides, the CDR3 is TGTGCCAGCAGCATTGGACAGGGGGGTAACTATGGCTACACCTTC.

This clonotype has ten or more counts. The gene calls are TRBV5-1 and TRBJ1-5; D is ambiguous. There are 15 residues in the CDR3. Trimming pared 0 bases from V and 0 bases from J, leaving 7 bases between. Germline CDR1 SGHRS, CDR2 YFSETQ. CDR3 nucleotides: TGCGCCAGCAGCTTGGGTCCGACTAGCAATCAGCCCCAGCATTTT. Amino acids: CASSLGPTSNQPQHF.

Many counts were recorded for this clonotype. The chain combines TRBV12-3 or TRBV12-4 with TRBJ1-5; TRBD1 matches at 10 bases. The CDR3 extends over 17 amino acids. Trimming at V came to 4 bases and at J to 5 bases, leaving 11 bases not matched to a gene. CDR3 sequence: CASSWAFRDRGHQPQHF. The CDR3 bases are TGTGCCAGCAGTTGGGCTTTCCGGGACAGGGGCCATCAGCCCCAGCATTTT.

This clonotype was picked up a small number of times. J is TRBJ1-1 and V is TRBV7-9; TRBD1 is a possible D gene (6 bases). Deletions cut 7 bases from V and 0 bases from J, with 12 bases between. Per germline, CDR1 SEHNR and CDR2 FQNEAQ (reference sequence). This CDR3 region has 14 residues. The CDR3 sequence is CASNNRDLNTEAFF. The CDR3 DNA sequence: TGTGCCAGCAACAACAGGGACCTGAACACTGAAGCTTTCTTT.

The rearrangement joins TRBV6-1 to TRBJ1-4; tentatively, D is TRBD1 (5 bases). The CDR3 has 13 amino acids. Per germline, CDR1 MNHNS and CDR2 SASEGT. Trimming removed 5 bases from V and 12 bases from J, with 16 bases in between. The CDR3 nucleotides are TGTGCCAGCAGTTATATTAGAACGGGGGAACTGTTTTTT. Translation gives CASSYIRTGELFF.

This clonotype was detected only a few times. This chain uses TRBV15 with TRBJ2-7; no firm D call. V was shortened by 5 bases and J by 2 bases, with 13 bases between the two germline ends. The CDR3 length is 14 residues. Germline assignment: CDR1 LNHNV and CDR2 YYDKDF (reference sequence). The CDR3 protein is CATSELVFPYEQYF. CDR3 DNA sequence: TGTGCCACCAGCGAACTGGTATTTCCCTACGAGCAGTACTTC.

The chain carries TRBV3-1 and TRBJ2-2; D might be TRBD1 (5 bases). This CDR3 has 14 amino acids. Germline CDR1 LGHDT, CDR2 YNNKEL (reference sequence). V dropped 1 base and J dropped 4 bases, with 7 bases sitting between them. Here the CDR3 reads CASSQARATGELFF. In nucleotides, the CDR3 is TGTGCCAGCAGCCAAGCCAGGGCCACCGGGGAGCTGTTTTTT.

The CDR3 is CASSYGQIYGYTF. CDR3 in DNA: TGTGCCAGCAGTTATGGACAGATATATGGCTACACCTTC. The V call is TRBV6-5, the J call TRBJ1-2; TRBD1 might be the D (6 bases). Germline V gene lookup returns CDR1 MNHEY and CDR2 SVGAGI. Between the trimmed V and J ends, which lost 3 bases and 5 bases, there was a span of 10 bases. The CDR3 covers 13 residues.

This clonotype has only a few counts. The J gene is TRBJ2-7, the V gene TRBV20-1; TRBD2 is a possible D gene (6 bases). Per germline, CDR1 DFQATT and CDR2 SNEGSKA (reference sequence). Trimming took off 6 bases at V and 2 bases at J, with 11 bases between the two ends. The CDR3 has 12 residues. The CDR3 here is CSASGLTYEQYF. In DNA form, the CDR3 reads TGCAGTGCGTCGGGACTCACCTACGAGCAGTACTTC.

The table lists this clonotype with a few counts. CDR3 nucleotide sequence: TGTGCCAGCAGTTCGACAGGGGCCCCCTACGAGCAGTACTTC. Protein: CASSSTGAPYEQYF. The genes are TRBV6-1 and TRBJ2-7, with 8 bases fitting TRBD1. Germline V gene sequence: CDR1 MNHNS, CDR2 SASEGT. The V and J ends lost 5 bases and 2 bases, in that order; junction bases with no gene match: 5. The CDR3 extends over 14 amino acids.

This clonotype appeared many times. The chain joins TRBV13 to TRBJ1-1, with 9 bases identical to TRBD1. This CDR3 is built from 14 residues. J was trimmed by 5 bases and V by 5 bases; bases with no gene match: 6. Germline loops: CDR1 PRHDT, CDR2 FYEKMQ (reference sequence). In DNA form, the CDR3 reads TGTGCCAGCAGCAAACAGGGGGCGTTAACTGAAGCTTTCTTT. Its protein product is CASSKQGALTEAFF. Together with reference TRBV13 and TRBJ1-1, the CDR3 gives the full variable domain: AAGVIQSPRHLIKEKRETATLKCYPIPRHDTVYWYQQGPGQDPQFLISFYEKMQSDKGSIPDRFSAQQFSDYHSELNMSSLELGDSALYFCASSKQGALTEAFFGQGTRLTVV.

CDR3 in DNA: TGTGCCAGCAGTCAACGGGACAGGGTGGTCTACAATGAGCAGTTCTTC. Amino acid sequence: CASSQRDRVVYNEQFF. This chain links TRBV27 with TRBJ2-1; 9 nucleotides line up with TRBD1. The V and J ends lost 5 bases and 3 bases, in that order; junction bases with no gene match: 8. This CDR3 has 16 amino acids. CDR1 MNHEY and CDR2 SMNVEV come from the germline V gene (reference sequence).

The table lists this clonotype with many counts. This chain links TRBV11-2 with TRBJ1-6, with 8 bases matching TRBD1. Germline CDR1 is SGHAT and CDR2 is FQNNGV. This CDR3 comprises 16 residues. Unmatched junction bases numbered 10, after V lost 6 bases and J lost 6 bases. The CDR3 DNA is TGTGCCAGCAGAGAACAGGACAGGGAGAGTAATTCACCCCTCCACTTT. Translated: CASREQDRESNSPLHF.

This clonotype occurred a few times. The chain employs TRBV15 and TRBJ1-2; D possibly corresponds to TRBD1 (6 bases). The length of the CDR3 is 15 residues. Germline assignment: CDR1 LNHNV and CDR2 YYDKDF (reference sequence). V lost 1 base, J lost 10 bases, and 19 bases lay in between. CDR3 residues: CATSRGTDSTQLYTF. Written as DNA, the CDR3 is TGTGCCACCAGCAGAGGAACGGACAGCACACAACTCTACACCTTC.

This chain uses TRBV27 with TRBJ1-5; a possible D gene is TRBD1 (5 bases). The V gene lost 8 bases and the J gene lost 0 bases, with 26 bases spanning the gap. The CDR3 spans 19 residues. Germline CDR1 MNHEY, CDR2 SMNVEV (reference sequence). For the CDR3, the DNA is TGTGCCAGCCAAGTATTATCTTATTTCCCGGGGGATAGCAATCAGCCCCAGCATTTT. It yields the protein CASQVLSYFPGDSNQPQHF.

CDR3 sequence (DNA): TGTGCCAGCTCCGACCCAATGAACACTGAAGCTTTCTTT. It encodes CASSDPMNTEAFF. The chain carries TRBV27 and TRBJ1-1, with no clear D. Trimming took 8 bases from V and 0 from J, leaving 10 bases between them. The CDR3 sequence is 13 residues long. From germline, CDR1 is MNHEY and CDR2 SMNVEV (reference sequence).

The V call is TRBV24-1, the J call TRBJ2-3, with TRBD2 matching over 11 bases. CDR1 and CDR2 from the germline V gene are KGHDR and SFDVKD. Trimming at V came to 4 bases and at J to 0 bases, leaving 2 bases not matched to a gene. There are 16 residues in the CDR3. As DNA, the CDR3 is TGTGCCACCAGTGAGTGGACTAGCGGGAGCACAGATACGCAGTATTTT. It is translated as CATSEWTSGSTDTQYF.

The sample holds many counts of this clonotype. The V and J genes are TRBV28 and TRBJ1-6; 8 bases align to TRBD1. The CDR3 has 13 amino acids. Unmatched junction bases numbered 3, after V lost 6 bases and J lost 8 bases. CDR1 and CDR2 (germline): MDHEN, SYDVKM. The CDR3 region has the DNA TGTGCCAGCAGAAAGGACAGGGATTCACCCCTCCACTTT. The encoded protein is CASRKDRDSPLHF. Full variable domain (outside the CDR3, taken from reference TRBV28 and TRBJ1-6): DVKVTQSSRYLVKRTGEKVFLECVQDMDHENMFWYRQDPGLGLRLIYFSYDVKMKEKGDIPEGYSVSREKKERFSLILESASTNQTSMYLCASRKDRDSPLHFGNGTRLTVT.

This clonotype was detected ten times or more. The chain links TRBV12-3 or TRBV12-4 to TRBJ2-5, with TRBD2 as a possible D gene (5 bases). V lost 6 bases to trimming and J lost 5 bases, with 16 bases between them. This CDR3 has 14 residues. The CDR3 protein is CASRSGVGRETQYF. The DNA for the CDR3 is TGTGCCAGCAGGTCCGGGGTAGGCAGGGAGACCCAGTACTTC.